A single sample is the source of the 5 T cell receptor beta chains below, sequenced in a study of response to subunit inactivated influenza vaccine. TCRdb called the RT-PCR reads again in MiXCR, with one record for every CDR3 protein. The table lists 250,000 to 350,000 distinct CDR3 sequences, approximately 21% of them singletons. The starting material was PBMCs from blood, obtained 21 months after vaccination. Every receptor here comes from a man in his fifties or sixties who received an inactivated influenza vaccine.

This clonotype was recorded at least ten times. The chain carries TRBV5-1 and TRBJ1-3; no firm D call. This CDR3 comprises 16 residues. Trimming removed 4 bases from V and 6 bases from J, with 20 bases in between. Germline CDR1 and CDR2: SGHRS and YFSETQ. CDR3 sequence: CASSPSMTATPNTIYF. In nucleotides, the CDR3 is TGCGCCAGCAGCCCCTCGATGACCGCGACCCCAAACACCATATATTTT.

The chain is built from TRBV3-1 and TRBJ1-1; D is unresolved. The ends were cut back, 1 base at V and 6 bases at J, with 9 bases in the middle. The germline CDR1 and CDR2 sequences are LGHDT and YNNKEL (reference sequence). This CDR3 has 13 amino acids. The CDR3 here is CASSQGLGPEAFF. The CDR3 bases are TGTGCCAGCAGCCAAGGACTGGGCCCTGAAGCTTTCTTT.

This chain connects TRBV19 to TRBJ1-5; 8 nucleotides match TRBD1. This CDR3 spans 15 amino acids. The germline CDR1 and CDR2 sequences are LNHDA and SQIVND (reference sequence). J was trimmed by 5 bases and V by 1 base; bases with no gene match: 4. The DNA of the CDR3 is TGTGCCAGTAGTATAGTAGGACAGGGACATCAGCCCCAGCATTTT. It specifies CASSIVGQGHQPQHF.

V is TRBV30 and J is TRBJ1-2; D unresolved. The V end lost 3 bases, the J end lost 8 bases, and 19 bases lay between the germline ends. The CDR3 is 14 residues long. CDR1 is GTSNPN and CDR2 is SVGIG in the germline V gene (reference sequence). CDR3 protein: CAWSEDFDSQGYTF. CDR3 bases: TGTGCCTGGAGCGAAGACTTTGACTCGCAAGGCTACACCTTC.

This chain joins TRBV4-1 and TRBJ2-1, with D tentatively TRBD1 or TRBD2 (5 bases each). Looked up from germline, CDR1 is MGHRA and CDR2 is YSYEKL. The germline V and J ends were trimmed by 3 bases and 7 bases, with 22 bases remaining between them. The CDR3 is made up of 17 amino acids. The CDR3 nucleotides read TGCGCCAGCAGCCAGGGGAAAGGGGACCTGCCTTGGAATGAGCAGTTCTTC. Protein: CASSQGKGDLPWNEQFF.